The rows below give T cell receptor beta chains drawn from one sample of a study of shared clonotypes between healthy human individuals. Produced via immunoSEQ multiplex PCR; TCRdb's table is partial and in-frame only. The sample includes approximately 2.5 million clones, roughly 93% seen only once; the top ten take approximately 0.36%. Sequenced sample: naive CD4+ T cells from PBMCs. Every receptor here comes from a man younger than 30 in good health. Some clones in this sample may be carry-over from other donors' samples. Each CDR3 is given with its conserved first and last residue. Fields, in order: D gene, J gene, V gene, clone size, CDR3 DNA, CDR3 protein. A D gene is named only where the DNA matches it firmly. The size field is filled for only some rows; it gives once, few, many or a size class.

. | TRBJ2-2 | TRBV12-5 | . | TGTGCTAGTGGCCAGGGGTTGTTACAAACGGGCACCGGGGAGCTGTTTTTT | CASGQGLLQTGTGELFF
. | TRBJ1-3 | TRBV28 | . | TGTGCCAGCAGTTTACGGAGAAGGGGTTTCTCTGGAAACACCATATATTTT | CASSLRRRGFSGNTIYF
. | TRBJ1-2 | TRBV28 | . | TGTGCCAGCAGCCCCAGTCGCCGACGGCTTGGCTACACCTTC | CASSPSRRRLGYTF
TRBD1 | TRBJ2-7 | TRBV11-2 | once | TGTGCCAGCAGCTTAGATCCGACAGGGGCCCTCTACGAGCAGTACTTC | CASSLDPTGALYEQYF
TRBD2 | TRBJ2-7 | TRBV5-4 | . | TGTGCCAGCAGCGACACTAGCGTAGCCTACGAGCAGTACTTC | CASSDTSVAYEQYF
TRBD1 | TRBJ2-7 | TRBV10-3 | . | TGTGCCATCAGTGAGTCCGCAGTGACAGGGACACTTCGGTCCTACGAGCAGTACTTC | CAISESAVTGTLRSYEQYF
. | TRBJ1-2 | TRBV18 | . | TGTGCCAGCTCACCCCGGACGACCGGCTGGTACACCTTC | CASSPRTTGWYTF
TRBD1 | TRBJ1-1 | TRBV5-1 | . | TGCGCCAGCGCCGGGACAGGGGGCAGGGGCACTGAAGCTTTCTTT | CASAGTGGRGTEAFF
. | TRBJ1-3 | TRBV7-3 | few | TGTGCCAGCAGCTTAACCGGGGCAGCCTCTGGAAACACCATATATTTT | CASSLTGAASGNTIYF
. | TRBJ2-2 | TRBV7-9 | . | TGTGCCAGCAGGCCGACAGCGAACACCGGGGAGCTGTTTTTT | CASRPTANTGELFF
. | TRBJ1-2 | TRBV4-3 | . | TGCGCCAGCAGCCCGCTAAACCGTTGGGGGCCCGGATTTTATGGCTACACCTTC | CASSPLNRWGPGFYGYTF
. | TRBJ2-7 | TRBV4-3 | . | TGCGCCAGCAGCCGCGGAGCCGGGACGGCAGTAGGGGAGCAGTACTTC | CASSRGAGTAVGEQYF
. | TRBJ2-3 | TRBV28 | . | TGTGCCAGCAGTCGAACTTCTGGAGCGCAGTATTTT | CASSRTSGAQYF
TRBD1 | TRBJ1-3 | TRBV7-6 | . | TGTGCCAGCAGCCTCCGGACAGGGGGGACTGGAAACACCATATATTTT | CASSLRTGGTGNTIYF
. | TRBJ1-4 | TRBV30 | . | TGTGCCTGGGCGCAGGGGATAGGAAATGAAAAACTGTTTTTT | CAWAQGIGNEKLFF